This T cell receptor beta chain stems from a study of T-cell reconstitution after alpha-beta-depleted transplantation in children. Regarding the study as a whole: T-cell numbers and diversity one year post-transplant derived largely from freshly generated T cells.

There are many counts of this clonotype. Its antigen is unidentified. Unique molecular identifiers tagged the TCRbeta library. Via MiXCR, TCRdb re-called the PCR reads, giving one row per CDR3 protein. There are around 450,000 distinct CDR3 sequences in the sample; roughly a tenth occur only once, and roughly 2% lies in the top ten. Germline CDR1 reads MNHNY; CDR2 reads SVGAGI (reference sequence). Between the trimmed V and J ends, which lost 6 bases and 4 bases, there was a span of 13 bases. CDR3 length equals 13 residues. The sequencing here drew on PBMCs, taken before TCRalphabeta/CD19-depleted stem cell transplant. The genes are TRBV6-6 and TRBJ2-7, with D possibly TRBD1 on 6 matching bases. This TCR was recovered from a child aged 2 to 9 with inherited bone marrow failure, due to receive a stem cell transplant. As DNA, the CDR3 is TGTGCCAGCAGCTGGGGGCGAGGGTACGAGCAGTACTTC. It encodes CASSWGRGYEQYF.